This entry is about one T cell receptor beta chain. Its antigen is unidentified. These data originate in a study of CXCR3-negative and CXCR3-positive naive CD8 T cells. UMI-labeled 5' RACE TRB cDNA libraries were prepared from the cells. TCRdb re-analyzed the 5' RACE reads; it lists each CDR3 protein once, without DNA. Found here are some 60,000 distinct CDR3 sequences; the top ten clones hold more than 0.5%. This CDR3 has 14 residues. From germline, CDR1 is MNHEY and CDR2 SMNVEV (reference sequence). Cells classed as naive CD8+ T cells were CD45RO-CCR7+CD27+CD95-. Study results and limitations: Diversity proved comparably high across both naive subsets and much lower in memory CD8+ cells. Naive cells positive for CXCR3 carried more hydrophobic TRB CDR3s than CXCR3-negative ones.

The source is a human donor in good health. Some clones in this sample may be carry-over from other donors' samples. The V gene is TRBV27, the J gene TRBJ2-5; the D gene TCRdb calls, TRBD1, cannot be checked with no DNA. The sequenced material came from naive CXCR3+ CD8+ T cells from blood. This sample's subset: CD45RO-CCR7+CD27+CD95- naive CD8+ T cells expressing CXCR3 (TNR3+). The CDR3 protein is CASSAYPGTETQYF.